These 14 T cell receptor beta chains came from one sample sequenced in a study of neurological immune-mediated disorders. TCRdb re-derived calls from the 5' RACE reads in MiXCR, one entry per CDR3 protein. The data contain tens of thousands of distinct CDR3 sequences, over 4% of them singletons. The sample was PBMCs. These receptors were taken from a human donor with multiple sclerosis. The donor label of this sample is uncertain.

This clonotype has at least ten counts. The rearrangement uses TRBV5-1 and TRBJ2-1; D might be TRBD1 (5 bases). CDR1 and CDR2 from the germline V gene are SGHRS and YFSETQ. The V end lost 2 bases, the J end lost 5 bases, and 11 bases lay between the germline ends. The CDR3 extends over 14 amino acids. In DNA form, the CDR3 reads TGCGCCAGCAGCTTATTGACAGCGAACAATGAGCAGTTCTTC. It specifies CASSLLTANNEQFF.

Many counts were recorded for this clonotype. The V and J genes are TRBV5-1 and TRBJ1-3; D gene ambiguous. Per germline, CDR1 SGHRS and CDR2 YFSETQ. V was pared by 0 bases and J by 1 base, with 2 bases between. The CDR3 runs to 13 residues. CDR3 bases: TGCGCCAGCAGCTTGGAATCTGGAAACACCATATATTTT. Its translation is CASSLESGNTIYF.

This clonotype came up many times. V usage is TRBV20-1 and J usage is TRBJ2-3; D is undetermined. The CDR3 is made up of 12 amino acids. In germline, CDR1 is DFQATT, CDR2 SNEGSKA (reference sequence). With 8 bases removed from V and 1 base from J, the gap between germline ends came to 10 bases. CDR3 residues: CSPLQGTDTQYF. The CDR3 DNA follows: TGCAGTCCTCTTCAAGGCACAGATACGCAGTATTTT.

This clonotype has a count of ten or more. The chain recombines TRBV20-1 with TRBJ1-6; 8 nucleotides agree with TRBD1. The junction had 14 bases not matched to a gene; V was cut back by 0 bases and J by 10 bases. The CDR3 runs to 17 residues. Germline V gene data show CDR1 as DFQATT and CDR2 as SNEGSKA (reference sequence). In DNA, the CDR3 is TGCAGTGCTAGAGATTCCAGGACCGGGACAGGATTATCACCCCTCCACTTT. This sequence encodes CSARDSRTGTGLSPLHF.

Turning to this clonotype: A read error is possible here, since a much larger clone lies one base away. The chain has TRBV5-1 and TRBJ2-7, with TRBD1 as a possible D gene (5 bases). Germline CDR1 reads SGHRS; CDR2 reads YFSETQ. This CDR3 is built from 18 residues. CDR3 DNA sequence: TGCGCCAGCAGCCGACCCGCTAACTACAGGCCGAGCTCCTACAAGCAGTACTTC. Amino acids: CASSRPANYRPSSYKQYF.

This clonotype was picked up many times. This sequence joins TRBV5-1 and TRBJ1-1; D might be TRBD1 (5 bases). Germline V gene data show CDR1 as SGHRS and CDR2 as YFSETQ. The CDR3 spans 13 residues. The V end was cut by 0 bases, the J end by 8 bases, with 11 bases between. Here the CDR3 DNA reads TGCGCCAGCAGCTTGGCCCGTGACAGCGAAGCTTTCTTT. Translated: CASSLARDSEAFF.

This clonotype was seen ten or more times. CDR3 sequence (DNA): TGTGCCAGCAGCAAAATACCCGCGGGGGACTCTCTAGATACGCAGTATTTT. Translation gives CASSKIPAGDSLDTQYF. The chain has TRBV7-9 and TRBJ2-3; 7 bases are a match to TRBD2. J gave up 5 bases and V 5 bases, and 16 bases lay outside the gene matches. Looked up from germline, CDR1 is SEHNR and CDR2 is FQNEAQ (reference sequence). There are 17 residues in the CDR3. The full variable domain, in which reference TRBV7-9 and TRBJ2-3 provide the parts outside the CDR3, is DTGVSQNPRHKITKRGQNVTFRCDPISEHNRLYWYRQTLGQGPEFLTYFQNEAQLEKSRLLSDRFSAERPKGSFSTLEIQRTEQGDSAMYLCASSKIPAGDSLDTQYFGPGTRLTVL.

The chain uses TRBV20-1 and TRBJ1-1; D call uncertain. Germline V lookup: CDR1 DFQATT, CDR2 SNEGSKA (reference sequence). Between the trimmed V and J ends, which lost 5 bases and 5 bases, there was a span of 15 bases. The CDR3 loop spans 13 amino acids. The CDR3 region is CSAGDGGGTEAFF. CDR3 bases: TGCAGTGCTGGTGACGGAGGTGGGACTGAAGCTTTCTTT.

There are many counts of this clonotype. CDR3 protein: CSARDAGVFYGYTF. CDR3 nucleotides: TGCAGTGCCAGGGACGCAGGGGTCTTTTATGGCTACACCTTC. The rearrangement joins TRBV20-1 to TRBJ1-2; TRBD1 might be the D (6 bases). This CDR3 has 14 amino acids. Germline V lookup: CDR1 DFQATT, CDR2 SNEGSKA (reference sequence). Trimming left V 6 bases short and J 5 bases short, with 19 bases between.

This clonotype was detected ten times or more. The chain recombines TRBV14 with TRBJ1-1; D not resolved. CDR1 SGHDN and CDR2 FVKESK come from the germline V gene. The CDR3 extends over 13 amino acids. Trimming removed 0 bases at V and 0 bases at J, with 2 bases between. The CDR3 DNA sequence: TGTGCCAGCAGCCAAGATCTGAACACTGAAGCTTTCTTT. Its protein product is CASSQDLNTEAFF.

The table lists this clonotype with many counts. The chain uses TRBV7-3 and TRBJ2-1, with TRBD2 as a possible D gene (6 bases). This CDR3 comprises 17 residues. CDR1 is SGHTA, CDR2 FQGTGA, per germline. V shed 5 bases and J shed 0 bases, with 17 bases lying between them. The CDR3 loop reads CASSPSWGLRSYNEQFF. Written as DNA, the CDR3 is TGTGCCAGCAGCCCCTCCTGGGGACTGCGCTCCTACAATGAGCAGTTCTTC.

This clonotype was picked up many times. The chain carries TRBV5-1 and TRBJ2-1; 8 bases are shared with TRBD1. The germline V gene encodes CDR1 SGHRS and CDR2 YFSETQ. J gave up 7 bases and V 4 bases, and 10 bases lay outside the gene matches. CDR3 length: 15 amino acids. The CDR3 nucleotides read TGCGCCAGCAGCGGTCGGACAGGGAATGTAAATGAGCAGTTCTTC. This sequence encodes CASSGRTGNVNEQFF.

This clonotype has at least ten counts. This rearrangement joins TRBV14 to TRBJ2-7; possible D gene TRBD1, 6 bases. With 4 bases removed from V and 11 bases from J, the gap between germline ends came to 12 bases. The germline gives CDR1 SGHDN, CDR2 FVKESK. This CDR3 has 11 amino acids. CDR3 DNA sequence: TGTGCCAGCAGCCTACATAACAGGGAGTACTTC. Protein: CASSLHNREYF.

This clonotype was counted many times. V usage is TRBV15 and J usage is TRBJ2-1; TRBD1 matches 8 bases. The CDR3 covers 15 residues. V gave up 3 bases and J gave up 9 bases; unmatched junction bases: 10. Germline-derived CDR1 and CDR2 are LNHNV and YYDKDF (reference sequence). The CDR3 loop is CATSRDHGTGREQFF. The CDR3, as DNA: TGTGCCACCAGCAGGGATCATGGGACAGGCCGTGAGCAGTTCTTC.